The clone carrying this T cell receptor (beta chain) was observed once. The V end was cut by 6 bases, the J end by 0 bases, with 12 bases between. The CDR3 length is 13 residues. Germline lookup yields CDR1 SQVTM and CDR2 ANQGSEA. When the RNA was reverse transcribed, random hexamers were used with an input of roughly 0.45 to 1 ug. TCRdb re-called the immunoSEQ multiplex PCR reads with MiXCR, one entry per CDR3 protein. Of more than 20,000 distinct CDR3 sequences listed, about 92% are singletons. This entry is derived from a study of CD8 T cells in Susac syndrome. This chain uses TRBV29-1 with TRBJ2-7; D not resolved. The receptor's source is a human donor in good health. Material for sequencing was CD8+ T cells from PBMCs. For the CDR3, the DNA is TGCAGCGTCGTCCCCCGAAGCTCCTACGAGCAGTACTTC. This gives the protein CSVVPRSSYEQYF.